This T cell receptor beta chain appears in the sequencing data of a study of blood T cell repertoires in COVID-19. Original handling: Reference gene primer amplification gave estimated nucleated cell counts. Using immunoSEQ multiplex PCR, the repertoire was profiled, and TCRdb retains in-frame clones only, with some absent. For V, J and clone size, that table is used; D and trimming come from the DNA. The sample has some 170,000 clones, 84% seen once; the top ten hold 15%. This clone was seen just once. There are 17 residues in the CDR3. From germline, CDR1 is SGHAT and CDR2 FQNNGV. After removal of 5 bases from V and 2 bases from J, the junction contained 7 bases not matched to a gene.

The sample consisted of PBMCs or T cells enriched from blood (not recorded which). The receptor comes from a man aged 50 to 59 who had recovered from COVID-19. The chain couples TRBV11-2 to TRBJ2-5, with 14 positions matching TRBD2. Written as DNA, the CDR3 is TGTGCCAGCAGCCAAGGACTAGCGGGGGGTCTTCAAGAGACCCAGTACTTC. Translation gives CASSQGLAGGLQETQYF.